Sequencing of this T cell receptor (beta chain) was carried out in a study of OX40 agonist ivuxolimab in advanced cancers. Regarding this clone: Antigen specificity is unknown.

The protocol was immunoSEQ multiplex PCR, while the TCRdb copy is restricted to in-frame clones and leaves out a portion. Among 75,000 to 95,000 clones, around nine tenths were seen once, and the ten largest hold just over 2.5%. Study findings and constraints: Among T cells, CD8+ cells averaged more expanded clones than CD4+ cells.

Here the sequenced sample was CD4+ or CD8+ T cells sorted from blood, taken in a trial of the OX40 agonist ivuxolimab. The sequence was obtained from an adult with an advanced solid tumor such as melanoma, head and neck, liver or kidney cancer.

In DNA form, the CDR3 reads TGTGCCAGCAGCGGTACGGGTTTCACAGATACGCAGTATTTT. This codes for CASSGTGFTDTQYF. The rearrangement joins TRBV7-2 to TRBJ2-3; D unclear. V gave up 5 bases and J gave up 2 bases, with 11 bases separating them. The CDR3 has 14 residues. Germline V gives CDR1 SGHTA, CDR2 FQGNSA.